The present T cell receptor beta chain was sequenced within a study of response to subunit inactivated influenza vaccine. This clonotype has more than one count but fewer than ten. TCRdb itself ran the RT-PCR reads through MiXCR, one entry per CDR3 protein. This repertoire shows 650,000 to 800,000 distinct CDR3 sequences, less than 20% found once; its top ten account for roughly a tenth. CDR3 length: 15 residues. From germline, CDR1 is GTSNPN and CDR2 SVGIG (reference sequence). V lost 1 base and J lost 5; bases outside the gene matches: 8. This receptor was identified in a man aged 50 to 59 who received an inactivated influenza vaccine. The starting material was PBMCs from blood, obtained approximately 5 days after vaccination. V gene TRBV30 combines with J gene TRBJ2-7; 10 positions agree with TRBD1. The CDR3 DNA is TGTGCCTGGAGTGGACAGACAGGGGGCTTCCACGAGCAGTACTTC. Translated: CAWSGQTGGFHEQYF.